A single sample is the source of the 6 T cell receptor beta chains below, sequenced in a study of cytomegalovirus exposure and HLA in healthy donors. Primers for the PCR totalled 60 Vbeta and 13 Jbeta. Assay: immunoSEQ multiplex PCR; the TCRdb copy retains only in-frame clones and omits some. The sample yields some 220,000 clones, around 89% seen once. Sequencing input: PBMCs. The receptors here all came from a woman aged 18-35 years in good health and CMV-seronegative.

The genes are TRBV5-8 and TRBJ1-2; D is unresolved. The CDR3 has 10 residues. Trimming took 5 bases from V and 8 from J, leaving 7 bases between them. Germline V lookup: CDR1 SGHTS, CDR2 YDEGEE. The CDR3 DNA reads TGTGCCAGCAGTTTACTGGGCTACACCTTC. Protein sequence: CASSLLGYTF.

In this sample, this clone turned up a few times. The chain links TRBV2 to TRBJ1-1; 7 nucleotides match TRBD1. The CDR3 loop spans 17 amino acids. V gave up 4 bases and J gave up 0 bases; unmatched junction bases: 11. Germline-derived CDR1 and CDR2 are SNHLY and FYNNEI. The CDR3 DNA follows: TGTGCCAGCAGTGGGCAAAGGGGGCTGTCAATGAACACTGAAGCTTTCTTT. This gives the protein CASSGQRGLSMNTEAFF.

The gene calls are TRBV5-1 and TRBJ1-2; 8 bases match TRBD1. V was clipped by 4 bases and J by 4 bases; unmatched bases: 9. The CDR3 totals 15 residues. Germline lookup yields CDR1 SGHRS and CDR2 YFSETQ. CDR3 nucleotide sequence: TGCGCCAGCAGCAAGGACAGGGAAGAGGGCTATGGCTACACCTTC. Its protein is CASSKDREEGYGYTF.

V gene TRBV7-9 combines with J gene TRBJ2-1, with 8 bases aligning to TRBD2. CDR3 length equals 15 residues. The V segment lost 5 bases and the J segment 4 bases; nucleotides outside the gene matches: 7. Germline CDR1 and CDR2: SEHNR and FQNEAQ (reference sequence). This chain's CDR3 is CASSRASGQYNEQFF. CDR3 bases: TGTGCCAGCAGCCGTGCTAGCGGGCAATACAATGAGCAGTTCTTC.

Concerning this clone: The same CDR3 also results from other DNA sequences found in this sample. The V gene is TRBV5-6, the J gene TRBJ2-5; 7 bases agree with TRBD1. V was pared by 5 bases and J by 1 base, with 5 bases of the junction left unmatched. The length of the CDR3 is 14 residues. Per the germline V gene, CDR1 is SGHDT and CDR2 is YYEEEE. CDR3 nucleotides: TGTGCCAGCAGTCTGGCAGGGGGCCAAGAGACCCAGTACTTC. Its protein product is CASSLAGGQETQYF.

This sequence joins TRBV19 and TRBJ2-7; D is undetermined. CDR3 size: 12 residues. The V end lost 4 bases, the J end lost 5 bases, and 9 bases lay between the germline ends. CDR1 and CDR2 from the germline V gene are LNHDA and SQIVND (reference sequence). The CDR3 nucleotides are TGTGCCAGTAGTAGCGACCTAGACGAGCAGTACTTC. Protein: CASSSDLDEQYF.